The clone carrying this TCR beta chain showed up just once. The CDR3 has 15 residues. A second roughly 6 to 11 cycle PCR used barcoded and J-beta primers. Each CDR3 protein gets one entry after TCRdb re-called the 5' RACE reads with MiXCR. This sample has about 1.6 million distinct CDR3 sequences; roughly 32% occur once, and the top ten carry roughly 10%. The source of the sample is a study of blood T cells in healthy people across ages. Sequenced: blood. The clonotype comes from a woman in her thirties in good health. The rearrangement joins TRBV12-3 or TRBV12-4 to TRBJ2-7; possible D gene TRBD1, 8 bases. Near its end, the DNA agrees better with TRBJ2-5, so the J call may be wrong. The CDR3 spells CASSPDRGGGETQYF. The DNA of the CDR3 is TGTGCCAGCAGCCCTGACAGGGGCGGGGGAGAGACCCAGTACTTC.